The sequence of this TCR beta chain was determined in a study of blood T cells in healthy people across ages. General study findings and limits: The fall in TCR beta diversity per million T cells was roughly linear with age.

Comment on this clonotype: Its specificity is unknown.

A second PCR, run for roughly 7 to 11 cycles, used a sample-barcoded 5' primer plus a J-beta primer mix. TCRdb re-analysed the 5' RACE reads in MiXCR, keeping a single row per CDR3 protein. The sample includes about 770,000 distinct CDR3 sequences, 40% to 50% seen only once; the top ten take roughly 19%. The germline CDR1 and CDR2 sequences are MDHEN and SYDVKM. Trimming at V came to 9 bases and at J to 3 bases, leaving 7 bases not matched to a gene. The CDR3 spans 13 residues. This TCR derives from a man in his sixties in good health. V is TRBV28 and J is TRBJ1-2, with 7 nucleotides matching TRBD1. What was sequenced was blood. The CDR3 DNA follows: TGTGCCAGTCGGACAGGAGCTTACTATGGCTACACCTTC. Residues: CASRTGAYYGYTF.